Listed below are T cell receptor beta chains from one sample, sequenced in a study of blood T cell repertoires in COVID-19. Sequencing used immunoSEQ multiplex PCR; TCRdb keeps in-frame clones, though not all of them. This table has 200,000 to 250,000 clones, approximately 80% appearing once. Source material: PBMCs or T cells enriched from blood (not recorded which). The receptors come from a man in his forties who had recovered from COVID-19. Each CDR3 is given with its conserved first and last residue. D genes are given only for firm matches. The listing skips clone size in some rows; elsewhere it reads once, few, many or a size class.

-	TRBV7-8	14	TRBJ1-2	-	CASSLSAGTSGYTF
-	TRBV10-3	20	TRBJ2-2	TRBD2	CAISDHGTSGKGRGTGELFF
-	TRBV21-1	14	TRBJ2-7	-	CASKTAGGFYEQYF
once	TRBV7-2	13	TRBJ1-1	-	CASSLTRNTEAFF
-	TRBV29-1	13	TRBJ1-2	-	CSVATGGKGGYTF
-	TRBV5-1	17	TRBJ2-2	TRBD2	CASSLRGGGANTGELFF
-	TRBV30	14	TRBJ1-5	-	CAWAAGAGNQPQHF
-	TRBV28	12	TRBJ1-4	-	CASSSQNEKLFF
-	TRBV5-1	14	TRBJ2-1	-	CASSVQGSYNEQFF
few	TRBV7-9	14	TRBJ2-7	-	CASSLVPGAYEQYF
-	TRBV28	16	TRBJ2-7	TRBD2	CASSLGGTSASYEQYF
few	TRBV7-2	15	TRBJ1-1	-	CASSLQGTMNTEAFF
-	TRBV20-1	11	TRBJ2-1	-	CSARNEGEQFF
-	TRBV12-3/TRBV12-4	12	TRBJ1-2	-	CASSEQGYGYTF
-	TRBV7-2	14	TRBJ2-5	TRBD2	CASTELGRGETQYF
-	TRBV7-2	14	TRBJ2-3	TRBD1	CASSGQGRTGTQYF
-	TRBV4-2	15	TRBJ1-6	-	CASSQGAGESSPLHF
-	TRBV11-2	15	TRBJ2-7	-	CASSLGGRVNREQYF
-	TRBV28	13	TRBJ1-5	-	CASSLGGWGPQHF
once	TRBV4-1	15	TRBJ1-6	-	CASSQVPDTYSPLHF
many	TRBV27	14	TRBJ1-2	-	CASSSIPGFYGYTF
-	TRBV18	12	TRBJ1-1	-	CASSNRESEAFF
once	TRBV20-1	15	TRBJ2-1	-	CSASSQEISYNEQFF
-	TRBV7-9	15	TRBJ1-2	-	CASSHEDSYIRGYTF
-	TRBV4-1	16	TRBJ2-7	TRBD2	CASSQTSSGGVYEQYF
-	TRBV5-1	15	TRBJ1-1	-	CASSLGGSSSTEAFF
-	TRBV11-3	12	TRBJ1-3	-	CASSSTGNTIYF
-	TRBV6-6	11	TRBJ1-1	-	CASSLQSEAFF
-	TRBV18	16	TRBJ2-2	TRBD1	CASSPPDRLNTGELFF
-	TRBV28	14	TRBJ1-4	TRBD1	CASSLTGGDEKLFF
-	TRBV24-1	14	TRBJ2-7	-	CATSDGAGGYEQYF
-	TRBV10-3	15	TRBJ2-1	TRBD1	CAISSAGTGRNEQFF
-	TRBV19	16	TRBJ2-1	-	CASSIPQGPDLNEQFF
-	TRBV2	14	TRBJ1-1	-	CASTEEGVETEAFF
-	TRBV3-1/TRBV3-2	14	TRBJ2-7	-	CASSPPGLTYEQYF
-	TRBV7-2	13	TRBJ2-7	-	CASSQDGVYEQYF
-	TRBV3-1/TRBV3-2	18	TRBJ2-7	-	CASSRNEDSGTPSYEQYF